This TCR beta chain was profiled in a study of Graves' ophthalmopathy and Graves' hyperthyroidism. Findings and caveats of the study: The model achieved 70.59% sensitivity and under 75% specificity for ophthalmopathy progression. A model of 13 signatures distinguished ophthalmopathy from stable hyperthyroidism at approximately 90% sensitivity and nearly 82% specificity.

This clonotype showed up many times. Its target is unknown. This CDR3 is built from 10 residues. Trimming left V 4 bases short and J 6 bases short, with 4 bases between. Germline CDR1 reads MNHEY; CDR2 reads SMNVEV (reference sequence). From RNA, the CDR3 regions of TCR beta chains were amplified and sequenced. The workflow started with a first-round RT-PCR run with HTBI primers and then moved on to a second-round multiplex PCR. TCRdb itself ran the multiplex PCR reads through MiXCR, one entry per CDR3 protein. This sample has hundreds of thousands of distinct CDR3 sequences; 20% to 25% occur once, and the top ten carry 35% to 55%. The authors isolated PBMCs from around 10 ml of fresh peripheral blood.

The origin of this receptor is a woman between 45 and 60 years old with Graves' ophthalmopathy. V is TRBV27 and J is TRBJ2-7; D unclear. The specimen sequenced was peripheral blood. The CDR3 nucleotides are TGTGCCAGCAGTTGGGTCGAGCAGTACTTC. This translates into CASSWVEQYF.